These 26 T cell receptor beta chains share one sample of origin, sequenced in a study of T cell responses to AZD1222 COVID-19 vaccine. Profiled with immunoSEQ multiplex PCR; TCRdb holds only in-frame clones, not every one. The table records over 120,000 clones, 93% of them present only once. Here the sequenced sample was peripheral blood, taken on day 0 of AZD1222 vaccination. These receptors were taken from an adult in good health.

With regard to this clone: The same CDR3 can be traced to other DNA sequences in this sample. The rearrangement joins TRBV2 to TRBJ1-1; 7 nucleotides agree with TRBD1. V lost 6 bases to trimming and J lost 4 bases; unmatched junction nucleotides: 5. CDR1 and CDR2 (germline): SNHLY, FYNNEI. The CDR3 length is 13 residues. CDR3 nucleotides: TGTGCCAGCAGCGAACAGGGGCTCACTGAAGCTTTCTTT. Translation gives CASSEQGLTEAFF.

V usage is TRBV12-5 and J usage is TRBJ1-5, with D unclear. The CDR3 covers 13 residues. The V gene's germline CDR1 is LGHNT and CDR2 FRNRAP. Trimming removed 7 bases at V and 9 bases at J, with 16 bases between. CDR3 sequence reads: CASAPSLFLPQHF. The CDR3 coding sequence is TGTGCTAGTGCCCCCTCTCTCTTCTTGCCCCAGCATTTT.

V is TRBV9 and J is TRBJ2-7, with D hard to call. The V end was cut by 0 bases, the J end by 3 bases, with 16 bases between. The CDR3 runs to 16 residues. Germline assignment: CDR1 SGDLS and CDR2 YYNGEE. CDR3 in DNA: TGTGCCAGCAGCGTAGGGGCCCAGCCCTCTCTCTACGAGCAGTACTTC. This gives the protein CASSVGAQPSLYEQYF.

The chain has TRBV7-8 and TRBJ1-2, with a possible D match to TRBD1 (6 bases). This CDR3 is built from 14 residues. Germline values: CDR1 SGHVS, CDR2 FQNEAQ. V gave up 3 bases and J gave up 8 bases, with 16 bases separating them. CDR3 residues: CASSLYRETGGYTF. In DNA form, the CDR3 reads TGTGCCAGCAGCTTGTACAGGGAAACTGGCGGCTACACCTTC. Complete variable domain (other parts from reference TRBV7-8 and TRBJ1-2): GAGVSQSPRYKVAKRGQDVALRCDPISGHVSLFWYQQALGQGPEFLTYFQNEAQLDKSGLPSDRFFAERPEGSVSTLKIQRTQQEDSAVYLCASSLYRETGGYTFGSGTRLTVV.

V usage is TRBV19 and J usage is TRBJ1-6, with D uncertain. CDR3 length: 17 amino acids. V lost 0 bases and J lost 3, with 12 bases in between. Germline V gives CDR1 LNHDA, CDR2 SQIVND (reference sequence). The CDR3 region has the DNA TGTGCCAGTAGTATAGATCCGCCGGGCGTCTATAATTCACCCCTCCACTTT. Protein product: CASSIDPPGVYNSPLHF.

The V call is TRBV3-1 (or the pseudogene TRBV3-2), the J call TRBJ2-5; D might be TRBD1 (6 bases). Germline V gene data show CDR1 as LGHDT and CDR2 as YNNKEL (reference sequence). Trimming shortened V by 4 bases and J by 2 bases, and 14 bases separated the two germline ends. This CDR3 region has 15 residues. CDR3 nucleotide sequence: TGTGCCAGCAGCCCGTTCGGGACATCTCAAGAGACCCAGTACTTC. Translated: CASSPFGTSQETQYF.

The J gene is TRBJ2-3, the V gene TRBV19; a possible D gene is TRBD1 (5 bases). CDR3 size: 12 residues. V dropped 5 bases and J dropped 4 bases, with 7 bases sitting between them. CDR1 and CDR2 (germline): LNHDA, SQIVND (reference sequence). The CDR3 nucleotides are TGTGCCAGTAGTTTAGGGGCAGATACGCAGTATTTT. Translated: CASSLGADTQYF. Looking up the rest from reference TRBV19 and TRBJ2-3 gives the full variable domain: DGGITQSPKYLFRKEGQNVTLSCEQNLNHDAMYWYRQDPGQGLRLIYYSQIVNDFQKGDIAEGYSVSREKKESFPLTVTSAQKNPTAFYLCASSLGADTQYFGPGTRLTVL.

The chain links TRBV7-8 to TRBJ2-1; 7 bases line up with TRBD2. V lost 5 bases, J lost 7 bases, and 8 bases stayed unmatched. CDR1 and CDR2 (germline): SGHVS, FQNEAQ. The CDR3 length is 14 residues. DNA for the CDR3: TGTGCCAGCAGCCGACGACTAGCACGGAATGAGCAGTTCTTC. Protein: CASSRRLARNEQFF.

A few counts support this clone. V is TRBV7-3 and J is TRBJ1-2, with 8 bases identical to TRBD1. The germline CDR1 and CDR2 sequences are SGHTA and FQGTGA. The CDR3 runs to 14 residues. Trimming cost V 5 bases and J 2 bases; bases outside gene matches: 4. In nucleotides, the CDR3 is TGTGCCAGCAGCCTAGGACAGGGCAACTATGGCTACACCTTC. Protein product: CASSLGQGNYGYTF.

The V gene is TRBV30, the J gene TRBJ1-5; 10 bases agree with TRBD1. This CDR3 is 14 amino acids long. V lost 2 bases, J lost 6 bases, and 4 bases stayed unmatched. Germline V gene sequence: CDR1 GTSNPN, CDR2 SVGIG (reference sequence). The CDR3 reads CAWSIRTGGQPQHF. For the CDR3, the DNA is TGTGCCTGGAGTATTCGGACAGGGGGTCAGCCCCAGCATTTT.

The CDR3 sequence: CASSETGVTYEQYF. As DNA, the CDR3 is TGTGCCAGCAGCGAGACAGGGGTCACCTACGAGCAGTACTTC. The gene calls are TRBV27 and TRBJ2-7; 8 nucleotides align to TRBD1. J gave up 2 bases and V 6 bases, and 6 bases lay outside the gene matches. The CDR3 totals 14 residues. Germline assignment: CDR1 MNHEY and CDR2 SMNVEV (reference sequence).

J is TRBJ2-1 and V is TRBV2; 13 nucleotides align to TRBD2. The CDR3 spans 16 residues. Germline CDR1 is SNHLY and CDR2 is FYNNEI. The trim removed 6 bases at V and 0 bases at J, leaving 2 bases unmatched. CDR3 amino acids: CASRRTSGSSYNEQFF. The CDR3 DNA follows: TGTGCCAGCAGACGGACTAGCGGGAGCTCCTACAATGAGCAGTTCTTC.

This clone showed up just once. The chain carries TRBV28 and TRBJ2-7, with 10 bases matching TRBD2. After removal of 6 bases from V and 2 bases from J, the junction contained 4 bases not matched to a gene. CDR1 and CDR2 from the germline V gene are MDHEN and SYDVKM. The CDR3 length is 14 residues. The CDR3 protein is CASREAGGAYEQYF. The CDR3 bases are TGTGCCAGCAGGGAAGCGGGAGGGGCCTACGAGCAGTACTTC.

The chain couples TRBV5-1 to TRBJ1-2; D may be TRBD1 (5 bases). Deletions cut 0 bases from V and 8 bases from J, with 14 bases between. Germline assignment: CDR1 SGHRS and CDR2 YFSETQ. CDR3 length: 14 residues. In DNA form, the CDR3 reads TGCGCCAGCAGCTTGGATCAGGGTTTGAGAGGCTACACCTTC. Residues: CASSLDQGLRGYTF.

The chain is built from TRBV30 and TRBJ2-1; 8 nucleotides align to TRBD1. V trimming: 1 base; J trimming: 5 bases; junction bases outside the gene matches: 4. The CDR3 covers 14 residues. Germline assignment: CDR1 GTSNPN and CDR2 SVGIG (reference sequence). The CDR3 loop is CAWSEDRDHNEQFF. In DNA, the CDR3 is TGTGCCTGGAGTGAGGACAGGGACCACAATGAGCAGTTCTTC. The whole variable domain, filled in from reference TRBV30 and TRBJ2-1, reads SQTIHQWPATLVQPVGSPLSLECTVEGTSNPNLYWYRQAAGRGLQLLFYSVGIGQISSEVPQNLSASRPQDRQFILSSKKLLLSDSGFYLCAWSEDRDHNEQFFGPGTRLTVL.

The CDR3 is CASSLEVLTEAFF. In nucleotides, the CDR3 is TGTGCCAGCAGCTTAGAGGTGCTCACTGAAGCTTTCTTT. The V and J genes are TRBV7-8 and TRBJ1-1; D is unclear. Looked up from germline, CDR1 is SGHVS and CDR2 is FQNEAQ. The CDR3 totals 13 residues. V lost 1 base and J 4 bases, leaving 7 bases between the germline ends. The full variable domain, with the rest looked up from reference TRBV7-8 and TRBJ1-1, is GAGVSQSPRYKVAKRGQDVALRCDPISGHVSLFWYQQALGQGPEFLTYFQNEAQLDKSGLPSDRFFAERPEGSVSTLKIQRTQQEDSAVYLCASSLEVLTEAFFGQGTRLTVV.

This chain links TRBV19 with TRBJ1-1; TRBD1 matches 10 bases. The CDR3 contains 15 residues. Germline trimming cut 5 bases from V and 4 bases from J; bases unmatched to any gene: 7. Germline assignment: CDR1 LNHDA and CDR2 SQIVND (reference sequence). Here the CDR3 reads CASSRQGASITEAFF. As DNA, the CDR3 is TGTGCCAGTAGTCGACAGGGGGCGAGTATCACTGAAGCTTTCTTT.

The rearrangement links TRBV18 to TRBJ1-6, with 7 bases lining up with TRBD1. V was pared by 3 bases and J by 8 bases, with 4 bases of the junction left unmatched. CDR3 size: 14 residues. The germline V gene has CDR1 KGHSH and CDR2 LQKENI. The CDR3 coding sequence is TGTGCCAGCTCACCGACAGGGAACGATTCACCCCTCCACTTT. Translated: CASSPTGNDSPLHF.

The J gene is TRBJ2-2, the V gene TRBV7-9; the D gene is possibly TRBD1 (6 bases). V lost 3 bases to trimming and J lost 4 bases, with 18 bases between them. The germline gives CDR1 SEHNR, CDR2 FQNEAQ (reference sequence). The CDR3 is 17 residues long. This CDR3 reads CASSLGPPGHLTGELFF. The CDR3 coding sequence is TGTGCCAGCAGCTTGGGGCCTCCGGGACACCTCACCGGGGAGCTGTTTTTT.

The chain couples TRBV12-2 to TRBJ2-7; the table calls TRBD1, which could not be checked here. TRBV12-2 is a known pseudogene. This CDR3 is 16 amino acids long. The CDR3 region is CASRPKITGGVYEQYF. The CDR3 DNA is TGTGCAAGTCGCCCAAAAATTACAGGGGGCGTTTACGAGCAGTACTTC.

This clone occurred a few times. The chain's CDR3 is CASSQLSVFGELFF. The CDR3 DNA reads as TGTGCCAGCAGCCAACTTTCGGTGTTCGGGGAGCTGTTTTTT. J is TRBJ2-2 and V is TRBV4-2; D is ambiguous. Per germline, CDR1 LGHNA and CDR2 YNFKEQ. V dropped 2 bases and J dropped 7 bases, with 11 bases sitting between them. The CDR3 loop spans 14 amino acids.

In its sample, this clone was seen once. The chain has TRBV13 and TRBJ2-1, with 9 positions matching TRBD2. The V segment lost 2 bases and the J segment 9 bases; nucleotides outside the gene matches: 14. Per the germline V gene, CDR1 is PRHDT and CDR2 is FYEKMQ (reference sequence). CDR3 length equals 17 residues. The CDR3 spells CASSLLALAGVRPEQFF. The CDR3 coding sequence is TGTGCCAGCAGCTTATTGGCATTAGCGGGAGTTAGGCCTGAGCAGTTCTTC.

This chain connects TRBV3-1 (or the pseudogene TRBV3-2) to TRBJ1-2, with TRBD1 identical over 7 bases. The CDR3 spans 15 residues. The germline gives CDR1 LGHDT, CDR2 YNNKEL (reference sequence). The trim removed 1 base at V and 5 bases at J, leaving 7 bases unmatched. The CDR3 DNA is TGTGCCAGCAGCCAAGGACAGGGAGTGGAATATGGCTACACCTTC. Protein: CASSQGQGVEYGYTF.

The chain is built from TRBV10-1 and TRBJ2-3; possibly TRBD1 or TRBD2 for D (5 bases each). The V gene's germline CDR1 is WNHNN and CDR2 SYGVQD (reference sequence). This CDR3 region has 15 residues. The V and J ends lost 3 bases and 2 bases respectively, with 12 bases between them. Here the CDR3 reads CASSDTGLLTDTQYF. DNA for the CDR3: TGCGCCAGCAGTGACACGGGGCTCCTCACAGATACGCAGTATTTT.

V usage is TRBV28 and J usage is TRBJ1-5; TRBD1 matches 7 bases. This CDR3 comprises 15 residues. Trimming took 1 base from V and 7 from J; bases not matched to a gene: 7. The V gene's germline CDR1 is MDHEN and CDR2 SYDVKM. The CDR3 loop reads CASSLLGQGDQPQHF. For the CDR3, the DNA is TGTGCCAGCAGTTTATTGGGTCAGGGGGACCAGCCCCAGCATTTT.

This chain links TRBV19 with TRBJ1-2; 9 bases agree with TRBD1. After removal of 3 bases from V and 7 bases from J, the junction contained 6 bases not matched to a gene. Germline V gene sequence: CDR1 LNHDA, CDR2 SQIVND (reference sequence). This CDR3 is 14 amino acids long. CDR3 loop: CASSIEGQGSGYTF. The DNA of the CDR3 is TGTGCCAGTAGTATTGAGGGACAGGGAAGTGGCTACACCTTC.